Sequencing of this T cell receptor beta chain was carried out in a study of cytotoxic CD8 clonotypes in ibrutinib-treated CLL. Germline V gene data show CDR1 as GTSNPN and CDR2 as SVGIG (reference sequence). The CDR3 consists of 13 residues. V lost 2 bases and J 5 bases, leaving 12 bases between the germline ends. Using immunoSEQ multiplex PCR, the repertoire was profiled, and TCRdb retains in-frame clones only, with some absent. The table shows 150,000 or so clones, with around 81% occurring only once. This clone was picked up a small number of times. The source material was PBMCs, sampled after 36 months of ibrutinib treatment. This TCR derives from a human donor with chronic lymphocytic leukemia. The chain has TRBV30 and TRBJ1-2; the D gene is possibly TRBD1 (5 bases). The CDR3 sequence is CAWSTGTAYGYTF. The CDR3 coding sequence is TGTGCCTGGAGTACCGGGACCGCGTATGGCTACACCTTC. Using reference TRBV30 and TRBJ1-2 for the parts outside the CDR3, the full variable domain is SQTIHQWPATLVQPVGSPLSLECTVEGTSNPNLYWYRQAAGRGLQLLFYSVGIGQISSEVPQNLSASRPQDRQFILSSKKLLLSDSGFYLCAWSTGTAYGYTFGSGTRLTVV.